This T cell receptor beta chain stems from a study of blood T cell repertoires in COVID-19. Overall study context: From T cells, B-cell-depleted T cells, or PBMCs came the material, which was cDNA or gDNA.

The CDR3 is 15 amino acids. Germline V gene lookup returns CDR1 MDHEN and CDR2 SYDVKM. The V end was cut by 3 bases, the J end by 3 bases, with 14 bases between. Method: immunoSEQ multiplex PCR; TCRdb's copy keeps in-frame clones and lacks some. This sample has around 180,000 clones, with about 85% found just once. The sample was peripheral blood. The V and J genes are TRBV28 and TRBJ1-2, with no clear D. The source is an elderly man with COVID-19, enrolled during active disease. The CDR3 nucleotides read TGTGCCAGCAGTTTGCGGGAGTCCCTATACTATGGCTACACCTTC. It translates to CASSLRESLYYGYTF.